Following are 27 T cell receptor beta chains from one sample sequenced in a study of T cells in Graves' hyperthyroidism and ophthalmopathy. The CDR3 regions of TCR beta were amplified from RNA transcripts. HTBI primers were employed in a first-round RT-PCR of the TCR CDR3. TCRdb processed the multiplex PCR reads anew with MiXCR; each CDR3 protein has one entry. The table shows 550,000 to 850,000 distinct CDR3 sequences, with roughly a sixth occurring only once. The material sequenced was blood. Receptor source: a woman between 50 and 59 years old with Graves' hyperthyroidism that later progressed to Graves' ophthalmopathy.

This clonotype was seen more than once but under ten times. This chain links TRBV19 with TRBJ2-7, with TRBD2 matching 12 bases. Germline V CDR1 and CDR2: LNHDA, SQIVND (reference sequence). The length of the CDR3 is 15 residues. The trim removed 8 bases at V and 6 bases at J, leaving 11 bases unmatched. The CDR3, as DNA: TGTGCCAGTGGACTAGCGGGGACCCCTATCGGCGAGCAGTACTTC. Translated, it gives CASGLAGTPIGEQYF.

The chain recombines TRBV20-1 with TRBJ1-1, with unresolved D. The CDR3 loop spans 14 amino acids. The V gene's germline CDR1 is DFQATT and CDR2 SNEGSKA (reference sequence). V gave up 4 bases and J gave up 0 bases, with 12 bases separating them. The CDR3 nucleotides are TGCAGTGCTACAATGGTACACCTGAACACTGAAGCTTTCTTT. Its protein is CSATMVHLNTEAFF.

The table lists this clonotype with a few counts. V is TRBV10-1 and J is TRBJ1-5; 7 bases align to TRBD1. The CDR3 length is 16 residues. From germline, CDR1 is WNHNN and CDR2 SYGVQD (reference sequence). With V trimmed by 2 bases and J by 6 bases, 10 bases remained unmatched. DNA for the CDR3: TGCGCCAGCAGTGAGATTAGTCCAGGGGGATGTCAGCCCCAGCATTTT. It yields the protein CASSEISPGGCQPQHF.

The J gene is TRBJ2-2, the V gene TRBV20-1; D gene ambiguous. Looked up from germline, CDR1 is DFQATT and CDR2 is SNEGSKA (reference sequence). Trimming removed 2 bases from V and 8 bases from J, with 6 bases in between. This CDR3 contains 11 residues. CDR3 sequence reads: CSARLVGELFF. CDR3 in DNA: TGCAGTGCTAGACTAGTAGGGGAGCTGTTTTTT.

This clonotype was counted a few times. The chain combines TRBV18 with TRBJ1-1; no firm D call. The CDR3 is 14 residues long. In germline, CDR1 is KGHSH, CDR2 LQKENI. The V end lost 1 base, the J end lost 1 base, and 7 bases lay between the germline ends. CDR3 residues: CASSPQRENTEAFF. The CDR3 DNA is TGTGCCAGCTCACCACAAAGGGAGAACACTGAAGCTTTCTTT.

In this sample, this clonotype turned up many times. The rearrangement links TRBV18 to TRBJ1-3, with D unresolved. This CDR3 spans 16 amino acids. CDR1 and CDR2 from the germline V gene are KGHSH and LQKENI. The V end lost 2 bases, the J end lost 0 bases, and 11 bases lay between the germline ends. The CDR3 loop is CASSPNTPYSGNTIYF. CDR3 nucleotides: TGTGCCAGCTCACCAAACACTCCCTACTCTGGAAACACCATATATTTT.

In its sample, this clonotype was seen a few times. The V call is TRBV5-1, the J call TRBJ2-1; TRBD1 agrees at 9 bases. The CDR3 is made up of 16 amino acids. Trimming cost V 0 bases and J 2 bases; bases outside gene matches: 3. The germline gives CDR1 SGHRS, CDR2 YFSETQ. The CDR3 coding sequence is TGCGCCAGCAGCTTGGTAGGGACAGGGACCTACAATGAGCAGTTCTTC. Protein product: CASSLVGTGTYNEQFF.

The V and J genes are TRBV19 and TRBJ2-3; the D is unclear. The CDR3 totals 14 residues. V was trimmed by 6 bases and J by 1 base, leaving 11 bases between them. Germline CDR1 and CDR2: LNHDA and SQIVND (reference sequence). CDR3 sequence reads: CASRPNLGTDTQYF. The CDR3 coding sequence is TGTGCCAGTAGGCCTAATCTGGGCACAGATACGCAGTATTTT.

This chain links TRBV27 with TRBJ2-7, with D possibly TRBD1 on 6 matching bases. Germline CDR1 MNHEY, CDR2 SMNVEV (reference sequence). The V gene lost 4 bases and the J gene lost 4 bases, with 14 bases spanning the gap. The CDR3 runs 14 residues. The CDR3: CASSYRDLGYEQYF. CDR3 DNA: TGTGCCAGCAGTTACAGGGATCTGGGGTACGAGCAGTACTTC.

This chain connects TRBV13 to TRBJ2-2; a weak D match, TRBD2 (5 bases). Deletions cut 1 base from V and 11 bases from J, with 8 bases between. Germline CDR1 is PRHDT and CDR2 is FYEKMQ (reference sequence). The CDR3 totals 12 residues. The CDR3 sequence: CASSLAEAELFF. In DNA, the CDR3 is TGTGCCAGCAGCTTAGCGGAGGCAGAGCTGTTTTTT.

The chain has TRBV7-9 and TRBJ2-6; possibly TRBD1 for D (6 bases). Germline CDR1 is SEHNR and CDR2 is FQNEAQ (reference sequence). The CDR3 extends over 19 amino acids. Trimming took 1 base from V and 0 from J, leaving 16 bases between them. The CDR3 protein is CASSLGDGGRHSGANVLTF. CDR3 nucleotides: TGTGCCAGCAGCTTAGGAGATGGGGGCCGGCACTCTGGGGCCAACGTCCTGACTTTC. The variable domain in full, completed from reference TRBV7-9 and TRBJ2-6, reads DTGVSQNPRHKITKRGQNVTFRCDPISEHNRLYWYRQTLGQGPEFLTYFQNEAQLEKSRLLSDRFSAERPKGSFSTLEIQRTEQGDSAMYLCASSLGDGGRHSGANVLTFGAGSRLTVL.

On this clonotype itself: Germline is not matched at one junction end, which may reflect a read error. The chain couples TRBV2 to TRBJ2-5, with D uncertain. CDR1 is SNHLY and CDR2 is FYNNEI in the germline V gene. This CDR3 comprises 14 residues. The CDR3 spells CASSYLSEQETRYF. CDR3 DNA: TGTGCCAGCAGTTACTTGTCCGAGCAAGAGACCCGGTACTTC.

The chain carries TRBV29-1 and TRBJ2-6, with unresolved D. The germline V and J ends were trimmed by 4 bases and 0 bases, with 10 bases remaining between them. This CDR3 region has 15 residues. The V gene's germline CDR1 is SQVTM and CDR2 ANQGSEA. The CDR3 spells CSVGFTRSGANVLTF. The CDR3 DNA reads TGCAGCGTTGGATTCACCCGCTCTGGGGCCAACGTCCTGACTTTC.

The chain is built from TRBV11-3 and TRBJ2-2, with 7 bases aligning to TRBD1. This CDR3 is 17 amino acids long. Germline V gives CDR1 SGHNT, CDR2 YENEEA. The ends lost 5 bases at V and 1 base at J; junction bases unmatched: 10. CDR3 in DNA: TGTGCCAGCAGCAAGACCCGGGACAGTTGGAACACCGGGGAGCTGTTTTTT. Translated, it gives CASSKTRDSWNTGELFF.

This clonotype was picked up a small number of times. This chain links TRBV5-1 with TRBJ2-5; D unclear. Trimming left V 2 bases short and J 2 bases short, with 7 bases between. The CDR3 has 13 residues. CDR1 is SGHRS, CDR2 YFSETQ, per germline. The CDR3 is CASSLYRQETQYF. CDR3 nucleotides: TGCGCCAGCAGCTTATACAGACAAGAGACCCAGTACTTC.

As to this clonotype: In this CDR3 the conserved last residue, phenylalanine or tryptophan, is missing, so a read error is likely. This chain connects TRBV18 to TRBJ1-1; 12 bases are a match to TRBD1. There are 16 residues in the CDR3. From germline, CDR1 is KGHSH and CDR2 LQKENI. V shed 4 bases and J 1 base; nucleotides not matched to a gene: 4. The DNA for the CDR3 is TGTGCCAGCTCACGGGACAGGGGGCGCGGGAACACTGAAGCTTTCCTT. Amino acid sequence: CASSRDRGRGNTEAFL.

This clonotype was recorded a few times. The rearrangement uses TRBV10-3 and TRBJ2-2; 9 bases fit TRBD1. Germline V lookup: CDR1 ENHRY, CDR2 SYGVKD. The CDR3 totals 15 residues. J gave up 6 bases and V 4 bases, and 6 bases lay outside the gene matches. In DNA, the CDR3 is TGTGCCATCAGTGGGGGGACAGGGCTGGCCGGGGAGCTGTTTTTT. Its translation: CAISGGTGLAGELFF.

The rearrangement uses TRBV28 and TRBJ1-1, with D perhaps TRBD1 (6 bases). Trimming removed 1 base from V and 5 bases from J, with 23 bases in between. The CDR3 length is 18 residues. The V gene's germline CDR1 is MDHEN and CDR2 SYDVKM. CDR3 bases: TGTGCCAGCAGTTTATTAGGGTTGGGGGCTAAGAGGGAAACTGAAGCTTTCTTT. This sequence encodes CASSLLGLGAKRETEAFF.

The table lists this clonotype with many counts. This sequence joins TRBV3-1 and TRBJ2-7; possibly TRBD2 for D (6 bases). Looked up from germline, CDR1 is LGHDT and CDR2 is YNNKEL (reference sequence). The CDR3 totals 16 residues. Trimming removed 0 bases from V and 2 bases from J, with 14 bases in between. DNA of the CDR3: TGTGCCAGCAGCCAAGAACGCGGGGAGTTACCCTACGAGCAGTACTTC. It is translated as CASSQERGELPYEQYF.

CDR3 sequence reads: CASSLEGLRGGETQYF. Here the CDR3 DNA reads TGTGCCAGCAGCTTAGAGGGCCTTCGCGGGGGAGAGACCCAGTACTTC. The chain recombines TRBV7-6 with TRBJ2-5; the match to TRBD2 covers 7 bases. With V trimmed by 1 base and J by 4 bases, 9 bases remained unmatched. The CDR3 is 16 amino acids. Looked up from germline, CDR1 is SGHVS and CDR2 is FNYEAQ. The whole variable domain, remainder taken from reference TRBV7-6 and TRBJ2-5, is GAGVSQSPRYKVTKRGQDVALRCDPISGHVSLYWYRQALGQGPEFLTYFNYEAQQDKSGLPNDRFSAERPEGSISTLTIQRTEQRDSAMYRCASSLEGLRGGETQYFGPGTRLLVL.

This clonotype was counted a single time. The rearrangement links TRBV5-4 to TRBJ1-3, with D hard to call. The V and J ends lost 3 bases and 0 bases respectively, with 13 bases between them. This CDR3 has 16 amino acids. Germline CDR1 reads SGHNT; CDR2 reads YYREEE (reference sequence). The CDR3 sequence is CASSSKNLASGNTIYF. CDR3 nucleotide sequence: TGTGCCAGCAGCTCCAAAAACCTAGCCTCTGGAAACACCATATATTTT. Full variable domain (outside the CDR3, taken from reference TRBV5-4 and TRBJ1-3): ETGVTQSPTHLIKTRGQQVTLRCSSQSGHNTVSWYQQALGQGPQFIFQYYREEENGRGNFPPRFSGLQFPNYSSELNVNALELDDSALYLCASSSKNLASGNTIYFGEGSWLTVV.

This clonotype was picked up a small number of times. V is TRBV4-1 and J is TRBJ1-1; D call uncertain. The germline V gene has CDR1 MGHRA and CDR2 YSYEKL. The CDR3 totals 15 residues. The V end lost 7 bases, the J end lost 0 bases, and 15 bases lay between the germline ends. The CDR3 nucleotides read TGCGCCAGCACCCCCTTACCCACGGTGAACACTGAAGCTTTCTTT. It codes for CASTPLPTVNTEAFF.

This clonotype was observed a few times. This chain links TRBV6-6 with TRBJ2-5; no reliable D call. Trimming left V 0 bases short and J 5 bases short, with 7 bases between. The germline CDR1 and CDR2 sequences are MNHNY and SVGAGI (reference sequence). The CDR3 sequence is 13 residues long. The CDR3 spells CASSYSGFETQYF. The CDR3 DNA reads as TGTGCCAGCAGTTACTCAGGGTTTGAGACCCAGTACTTC.

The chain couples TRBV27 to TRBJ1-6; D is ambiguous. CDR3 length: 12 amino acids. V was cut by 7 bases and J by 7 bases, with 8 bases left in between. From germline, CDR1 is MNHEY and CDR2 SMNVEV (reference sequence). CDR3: CASNTGNSPLHF. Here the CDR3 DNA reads TGTGCCAGCAATACTGGAAATTCACCCCTCCACTTT.

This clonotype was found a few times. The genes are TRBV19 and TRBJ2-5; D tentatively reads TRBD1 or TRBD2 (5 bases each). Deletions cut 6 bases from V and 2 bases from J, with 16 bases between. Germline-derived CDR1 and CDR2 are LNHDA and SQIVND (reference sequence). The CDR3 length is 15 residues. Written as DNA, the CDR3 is TGTGCCAGTAGCACCCCGGGACCCAGTCAAGAGACCCAGTACTTC. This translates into CASSTPGPSQETQYF.

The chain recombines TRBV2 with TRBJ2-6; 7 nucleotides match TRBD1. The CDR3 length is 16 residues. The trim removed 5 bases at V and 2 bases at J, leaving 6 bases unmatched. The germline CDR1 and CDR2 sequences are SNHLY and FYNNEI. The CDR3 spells CASSQTQGAGANVLTF. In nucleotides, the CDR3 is TGTGCCAGCAGTCAAACTCAGGGGGCTGGGGCCAACGTCCTGACTTTC.

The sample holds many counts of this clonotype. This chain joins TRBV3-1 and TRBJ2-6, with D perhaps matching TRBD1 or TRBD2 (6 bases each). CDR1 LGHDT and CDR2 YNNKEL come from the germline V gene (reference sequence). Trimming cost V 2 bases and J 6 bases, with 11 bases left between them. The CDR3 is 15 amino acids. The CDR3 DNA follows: TGTGCCAGCAGCCAACGGAGGGGGGAGGCCAACGTCCTGACTTTC. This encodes CASSQRRGEANVLTF.